This T cell receptor (beta chain) came from a study of Graves' ophthalmopathy and Graves' hyperthyroidism. Trimming took 6 bases from V and 8 from J, leaving 22 bases between them. The CDR3 has 14 amino acids. Germline V gene sequence: CDR1 GTSNPN, CDR2 SVGIG (reference sequence). The authors amplified TCR beta CDR3 regions from RNA transcripts. A first-round RT-PCR used HTBI primers, followed by a second-round multiplex PCR. TCRdb independently ran MiXCR on the multiplex PCR reads; one entry per CDR3 protein. The table shows 45,000 to 60,000 distinct CDR3 sequences, with under 55% occurring only once. This clonotype was detected a few times.

V gene TRBV30 combines with J gene TRBJ1-2; D is perhaps TRBD1 (5 bases). The sequenced material came from peripheral blood. This receptor was obtained from an adult woman with Graves' ophthalmopathy. The CDR3 protein is CACIPGLRPGGYTF. CDR3 sequence (DNA): TGTGCCTGTATTCCGGGACTTCGGCCGGGGGGCTACACCTTC.